These 25 T cell receptor beta chains were all obtained from the same sample, sequenced in a study of blood T cell repertoires in COVID-19. Method: immunoSEQ multiplex PCR; TCRdb's copy keeps in-frame clones and lacks some. The table records more than 110,000 clones, about four fifths of them present only once. The source material was peripheral blood. These receptor sequences come from a man aged 80 or over with acute or convalescent COVID-19.

The rearrangement joins TRBV28 to TRBJ2-2, with 7 bases aligning to TRBD1. Losses at the gene ends were 10 bases for V and 0 bases for J; bases not matched to a gene: 5. Germline CDR1 and CDR2: MDHEN and SYDVKM. The CDR3 runs to 14 residues. The CDR3 protein is CATWTGANTGELFF. CDR3 nucleotides: TGTGCCACCTGGACAGGAGCGAACACCGGGGAGCTGTTTTTT.

The J gene is TRBJ1-1, the V gene TRBV3-1 (or the pseudogene TRBV3-2); perhaps TRBD1 as D (6 bases). CDR1 and CDR2 from the germline V gene are LGHDT and YNNKEL (reference sequence). The ends were cut back, 6 bases at V and 2 bases at J, with 16 bases in the middle. The CDR3 is 15 amino acids. In nucleotides, the CDR3 is TGTGCCAGCAGTCATTCGGACAGTACCAACACTGAAGCTTTCTTT. It is translated as CASSHSDSTNTEAFF.

The chain recombines TRBV5-4 with TRBJ2-1; TRBD2 matches at 10 bases. J lost 10 bases, V lost 3 bases, and 13 bases had no gene match. Germline V gene lookup returns CDR1 SGHNT and CDR2 YYREEE (reference sequence). The CDR3 is 16 amino acids. The CDR3 bases are TGTGCCAGCAGCTCCCAGAGCGGGGGGGCCATCAGCGAGCAGTTCTTC. It is translated as CASSSQSGGAISEQFF.

This chain joins TRBV5-6 and TRBJ2-5; maybe TRBD1 (6 bases). This CDR3 contains 15 residues. Germline lookup yields CDR1 SGHDT and CDR2 YYEEEE. The V end lost 2 bases, the J end lost 1 base, and 12 bases lay between the germline ends. CDR3 region: CASSLTQGGQETQYF. The CDR3 region has the DNA TGTGCCAGCAGCTTAACACAGGGTGGCCAAGAGACCCAGTACTTC.

The chain has TRBV5-4 and TRBJ2-2; D gene uncertain. Germline values: CDR1 SGHNT, CDR2 YYREEE (reference sequence). Deletions cut 3 bases from V and 3 bases from J, with 9 bases between. CDR3 size: 14 residues. CDR3 protein: CASSSPLDTGELFF. DNA of the CDR3: TGTGCCAGCAGCTCCCCCCTCGACACCGGGGAGCTGTTTTTT.

The chain has TRBV2 and TRBJ2-5; TRBD1 is a possible D gene (5 bases). Per germline, CDR1 SNHLY and CDR2 FYNNEI. V was pared by 4 bases and J by 3 bases, with 9 bases between. There are 13 residues in the CDR3. For the CDR3, the DNA is TGTGCCAGCAGTGGGGCCAGGGAAGAGACCCAGTACTTC. The encoded protein is CASSGAREETQYF. Supplemented by reference TRBV2 and TRBJ2-5, the full variable domain reads EPEVTQTPSHQVTQMGQEVILRCVPISNHLYFYWYRQILGQKVEFLVSFYNNEISEKSEIFDDQFSVERPDGSNFTLKIRSTKLEDSAMYFCASSGAREETQYFGPGTRLLVL.

The CDR3 is CARRLGAETQYF. CDR3 DNA sequence: TGTGCCAGACGACTAGGAGCGGAGACCCAGTACTTC. This chain uses TRBV7-3 with TRBJ2-5; tentative D call: TRBD2 (6 bases). The V and J ends lost 9 bases and 5 bases respectively, with 13 bases between them. The CDR3 spans 12 residues. The V gene's germline CDR1 is SGHTA and CDR2 FQGTGA.

The table lists this clone with a few counts. The chain links TRBV19 to TRBJ2-3; perhaps TRBD1 as D (5 bases). Germline V gene data show CDR1 as LNHDA and CDR2 as SQIVND (reference sequence). Deletions cut 9 bases from V and 5 bases from J, with 15 bases between. This CDR3 is 13 amino acids long. The chain's CDR3 is CASTYGRGDTQYF. The CDR3 region has the DNA TGTGCCAGCACATACGGAAGGGGAGATACGCAGTATTTT.

Comment on this clone: Other DNA sequences in this specimen translate into the identical CDR3. The chain is built from TRBV2 and TRBJ1-1; 8 nucleotides align to TRBD1. Unmatched junction bases numbered 4, after V lost 9 bases and J lost 4 bases. The germline gives CDR1 SNHLY, CDR2 FYNNEI. The CDR3 runs to 12 residues. The CDR3 sequence is CASSDRATEAFF. CDR3 nucleotide sequence: TGTGCCAGTTCGGACAGGGCCACTGAAGCTTTCTTT.

The chain couples TRBV7-2 to TRBJ2-5; D gene ambiguous. There are 15 residues in the CDR3. Trimming left V 5 bases short and J 3 bases short, with 16 bases between. Germline V lookup: CDR1 SGHTA, CDR2 FQGNSA. Here the CDR3 reads CASSPGSILKETQYF. For the CDR3, the DNA is TGTGCCAGCAGCCCAGGAAGTATCTTGAAAGAGACCCAGTACTTC.

The rearrangement uses TRBV29-1 and TRBJ2-1, with D tentatively TRBD2 (5 bases). This CDR3 comprises 13 residues. Trimming stripped 4 bases from V and 5 bases from J, with 12 bases between. Germline values: CDR1 SQVTM, CDR2 ANQGSEA. The CDR3 reads CSVGPTGNNEQFF. CDR3 in DNA: TGCAGCGTTGGACCAACGGGGAACAATGAGCAGTTCTTC.

The rearrangement uses TRBV10-3 and TRBJ2-3, with a tentative D call TRBD1 (5 bases). V was cut by 7 bases and J by 0 bases, with 11 bases left in between. Germline CDR1 is ENHRY and CDR2 is SYGVKD. The CDR3 extends over 14 amino acids. DNA of the CDR3: TGTGCCATCATGGGCGGACAAAGCACAGATACGCAGTATTTT. Translated, it gives CAIMGGQSTDTQYF.

CDR3 sequence: CAIGRDRVYEQYF. The CDR3 nucleotides are TGTGCCATCGGAAGGGACAGAGTCTACGAGCAGTACTTC. J is TRBJ2-7 and V is TRBV10-3; 7 bases match TRBD1. Germline V gene sequence: CDR1 ENHRY, CDR2 SYGVKD. V gave up 8 bases and J gave up 3 bases; unmatched junction bases: 7. The CDR3 has 13 amino acids.

The rearrangement uses TRBV3-1 (or the pseudogene TRBV3-2) and TRBJ1-1, with 7 bases aligning to TRBD1. The CDR3 contains 15 residues. Trimming removed 1 base from V and 0 bases from J; junction bases left unmatched: 2. Germline CDR1 LGHDT, CDR2 YNNKEL (reference sequence). CDR3 loop: CASSQAQGVNTEAFF. In nucleotides, the CDR3 is TGTGCCAGCAGCCAAGCCCAGGGGGTGAACACTGAAGCTTTCTTT.

This clone has more than one count but fewer than ten. The CDR3 DNA is TGTGCCAGCAGTGCGGGACAGGGCTTCGATCAGCCCCAGCATTTT. Residues: CASSAGQGFDQPQHF. The gene calls are TRBV2 and TRBJ1-5; 9 nucleotides line up with TRBD1. CDR1 is SNHLY and CDR2 is FYNNEI in the germline V gene. The V segment lost 4 bases and the J segment 5 bases; nucleotides outside the gene matches: 6. The CDR3 has 15 amino acids.

V and J are TRBV25-1 and TRBJ2-2; the D gene is possibly TRBD1 (7 bases). Looked up from germline, CDR1 is MGHDK and CDR2 is SYGVNS. V was shortened by 5 bases and J by 7 bases, with 17 bases between the two germline ends. CDR3 size: 15 residues. The CDR3 sequence: CASSMAGGFVGELFF. Written as DNA, the CDR3 is TGTGCCAGCAGTATGGCAGGGGGGTTCGTCGGGGAGCTGTTTTTT.

The chain carries TRBV19 and TRBJ2-1, with TRBD2 identical over 12 bases. The CDR3 spans 16 residues. After removal of 5 bases from V and 5 bases from J, the junction contained 7 bases not matched to a gene. Germline V CDR1 and CDR2: LNHDA, SQIVND (reference sequence). In nucleotides, the CDR3 is TGTGCCAGTAGTCTAGTGCCTAGCGGGGGGGACAATGAGCAGTTCTTC. Translated: CASSLVPSGGDNEQFF.

The chain combines TRBV10-3 with TRBJ1-1; D is possibly TRBD1 (6 bases). CDR1 is ENHRY, CDR2 SYGVKD, per germline. Between the trimmed V and J ends, which lost 10 bases and 2 bases, there was a span of 14 bases. There are 13 residues in the CDR3. CDR3 protein: CATAGTINTEAFF. The CDR3 DNA sequence: TGTGCCACTGCAGGGACAATCAACACTGAAGCTTTCTTT.

This clone was found a few times. The rearrangement joins TRBV10-1 to TRBJ1-5, with 7 bases that match TRBD1. This CDR3 region has 14 residues. Trimming at V came to 6 bases and at J to 5 bases, leaving 7 bases not matched to a gene. CDR1 and CDR2 from the germline V gene are WNHNN and SYGVQD (reference sequence). The CDR3 DNA is TGCGCCAGCAGACCGACAGGGAAGGATCAGCCCCAGCATTTT. Translation: CASRPTGKDQPQHF.

This chain links TRBV29-1 with TRBJ2-1, with D tentatively TRBD2 (5 bases). Trimming stripped 0 bases from V and 4 bases from J, with 7 bases between. Germline-derived CDR1 and CDR2 are SQVTM and ANQGSEA. CDR3 size: 13 residues. Written as DNA, the CDR3 is TGCAGCGTTGAAGAGGAGGTTTACAATGAGCAGTTCTTC. Translated: CSVEEEVYNEQFF.

This sequence joins TRBV6-5 and TRBJ1-5; 7 bases map to TRBD1. The trim removed 5 bases at V and 6 bases at J, leaving 10 bases unmatched. Germline V gene sequence: CDR1 MNHEY, CDR2 SVGAGI. The CDR3 has 15 residues. CDR3 bases: TGTGCCAGCAGTCCTACAGGGGCGTTTGGTCAGCCCCAGCATTTT. It is translated as CASSPTGAFGQPQHF.

A single count supports this clone. The rearrangement links TRBV30 to TRBJ1-2; D is unclear. The CDR3 is 11 residues long. Trimming removed 3 bases from V and 6 bases from J, with 8 bases in between. Germline V gene data show CDR1 as GTSNPN and CDR2 as SVGIG (reference sequence). CDR3 in DNA: TGTGCCTGGAGCGCTCGGGATGGCTACACCTTC. This gives the protein CAWSARDGYTF.

This clone was recorded only once. This sequence joins TRBV2 and TRBJ2-5; D gene uncertain. CDR3 length: 12 residues. In germline, CDR1 is SNHLY, CDR2 FYNNEI. Deletions cut 6 bases from V and 1 base from J, with 6 bases between. The CDR3 sequence is CASRYSQETQYF. DNA for the CDR3: TGTGCCAGCAGGTACAGCCAAGAGACCCAGTACTTC.

This chain uses TRBV11-3 with TRBJ2-4; no definite D call. Germline V gives CDR1 SGHNT, CDR2 YENEEA. V shed 4 bases and J shed 0 bases, with 4 bases lying between them. The CDR3 has 13 amino acids. Here the CDR3 reads CASSSQAKNIQYF. The CDR3 region has the DNA TGTGCCAGCAGCTCCCAAGCCAAAAACATTCAGTACTTC. The variable domain in full, completed from reference TRBV11-3 and TRBJ2-4, reads EAGVVQSPRYKIIEKKQPVAFWCNPISGHNTLYWYLQNLGQGPELLIRYENEEAVDDSQLPKDRFSAERLKGVDSTLKIQPAELGDSAVYLCASSSQAKNIQYFGAGTRLSVL.

This clone came up a few times. This sequence joins TRBV29-1 and TRBJ2-7; 7 nucleotides align to TRBD1. After removal of 4 bases from V and 5 bases from J, the junction contained 5 bases not matched to a gene. Germline assignment: CDR1 SQVTM and CDR2 ANQGSEA. CDR3 length: 12 residues. CDR3 bases: TGCAGCGTTGCGACAGGGTCCGACGAGCAGTACTTC. Amino acid sequence: CSVATGSDEQYF.